Shown below are 15 T cell receptor beta chains from a single sample sequenced in a study of graft-versus-host responses after intestinal transplantation. Produced via immunoSEQ multiplex PCR; TCRdb's table is partial and in-frame only. The sample lists 21,000 or so clones, about 55% occurring once. This specimen consisted of alloreactive CD4+ T cells from a mixed lymphocyte reaction culture, obtained before intestinal transplant. Subset here: CFSE-low proliferating T cells sorted from roughly six-day pre-transplant mixed lymphocyte reaction (GvH or HvG direction). All receptors derive from a human patient who received an intestinal transplant.

CDR3 amino acids: CAISERQTSPSTDTQYF. In DNA, the CDR3 is TGTGCCATCAGTGAGCGTCAGACTAGCCCTAGCACAGATACGCAGTATTTT. The chain employs TRBV10-3 and TRBJ2-3, with TRBD2 matching 7 bases. Looked up from germline, CDR1 is ENHRY and CDR2 is SYGVKD. J lost 0 bases, V lost 2 bases, and 8 bases had no gene match. This CDR3 spans 17 amino acids.

The chain joins TRBV7-8 to TRBJ2-7; 9 bases fit TRBD1. J gave up 2 bases and V 5 bases, and 4 bases lay outside the gene matches. The CDR3 runs 14 residues. The germline CDR1 and CDR2 sequences are SGHVS and FQNEAQ. The CDR3 reads CASSPDRGPYEQYF. In DNA form, the CDR3 reads TGTGCCAGCAGCCCGGACAGGGGACCCTACGAGCAGTACTTC. Together with reference TRBV7-8 and TRBJ2-7, the CDR3 gives the full variable domain: GAGVSQSPRYKVAKRGQDVALRCDPISGHVSLFWYQQALGQGPEFLTYFQNEAQLDKSGLPSDRFFAERPEGSVSTLKIQRTQQEDSAVYLCASSPDRGPYEQYFGPGTRLTVT.

The chain carries TRBV18 and TRBJ2-5; D remains unclear. Trimming stripped 0 bases from V and 4 bases from J, with 3 bases between. Per germline, CDR1 KGHSH and CDR2 LQKENI. The CDR3 is 12 residues long. The CDR3 spells CASSPPRETQYF. The DNA for the CDR3 is TGTGCCAGCTCACCACCGAGAGAGACCCAGTACTTC.

The V gene is TRBV5-6, the J gene TRBJ1-3; possible D gene TRBD1, 5 bases. The CDR3 covers 14 residues. The germline CDR1 and CDR2 sequences are SGHDT and YYEEEE. The V gene lost 1 base and the J gene lost 3 bases, with 8 bases spanning the gap. The CDR3 nucleotides are TGTGCCAGCAGCTTGAGGGGTGGTGGAAACACCATATATTTT. It yields the protein CASSLRGGGNTIYF.

The chain uses TRBV4-1 and TRBJ2-3, with 10 nucleotides matching TRBD2. The junction had 14 bases not matched to a gene; V was cut back by 0 bases and J by 5 bases. CDR3 length: 19 residues. Looked up from germline, CDR1 is MGHRA and CDR2 is YSYEKL. The CDR3 DNA sequence: TGCGCCAGCAGCCAAGAATCTAGCGGGAGTTTCGCTACCGGAGATACGCAGTATTTT. Its protein is CASSQESSGSFATGDTQYF.

This clone has just one count. V usage is TRBV29-1 and J usage is TRBJ1-1, with D possibly matching TRBD1 (6 bases). CDR3 size: 11 residues. Per the germline V gene, CDR1 is SQVTM and CDR2 is ANQGSEA. V was shortened by 3 bases and J by 5 bases, with 7 bases between the two germline ends. CDR3 sequence (DNA): TGCAGCGTTGACAGGGGTACTGAAGCTTTCTTT. Its translation is CSVDRGTEAFF.

This clone occurred a few times. The CDR3 region is CATGEGISTDTQYF. As DNA, the CDR3 is TGTGCCACCGGGGAAGGTATTAGCACAGATACGCAGTATTTT. This chain connects TRBV2 to TRBJ2-3; possibly TRBD2 for D (5 bases). The CDR3 loop spans 14 amino acids. Germline values: CDR1 SNHLY, CDR2 FYNNEI. The V and J ends lost 10 bases and 0 bases respectively, with 14 bases between them.

The chain has TRBV6-6 and TRBJ1-4, with 9 bases lining up with TRBD1. Germline-derived CDR1 and CDR2 are MNHNY and SVGAGI (reference sequence). CDR3 length: 15 residues. The ends lost 5 bases at V and 7 bases at J; junction bases unmatched: 8. The CDR3 reads CASSLRTGEAEKLFF. CDR3 nucleotide sequence: TGTGCCAGCAGTCTCCGGACAGGGGAGGCTGAAAAACTGTTTTTT.

The rearrangement uses TRBV30 and TRBJ1-1, with D possibly being TRBD1 (5 bases). The CDR3 loop spans 14 amino acids. Trimming shortened V by 8 bases and J by 8 bases, and 24 bases separated the two germline ends. CDR1 is GTSNPN and CDR2 is SVGIG in the germline V gene (reference sequence). CDR3 protein: CALERRDSLREAFF. In DNA, the CDR3 is TGTGCCCTGGAACGAAGGGACTCTTTACGGGAAGCTTTCTTT.

The sample holds one count of this clone. V is TRBV10-3 and J is TRBJ2-7; D possibly corresponds to TRBD1 (6 bases). CDR3 length: 13 amino acids. V was trimmed by 9 bases and J by 1 base, leaving 13 bases between them. CDR1 is ENHRY, CDR2 SYGVKD, per germline. CDR3 nucleotide sequence: TGTGCCATTACAGGGTTAAGTTCCTACGAGCAGTACTTC. Protein sequence: CAITGLSSYEQYF.

This chain uses TRBV6-5 with TRBJ1-1, with D maybe TRBD1 (6 bases). Germline loops: CDR1 MNHEY, CDR2 SVGAGI. The CDR3 is made up of 15 amino acids. Trimming took 5 bases from V and 2 from J, leaving 15 bases between them. In DNA, the CDR3 is TGTGCCAGCAGTCCTGGGGGGGGGCTTAACACTGAAGCTTTCTTT. Residues: CASSPGGGLNTEAFF.

The gene calls are TRBV10-3 and TRBJ2-7, with 7 bases identical to TRBD1. The CDR3 extends over 14 amino acids. Germline CDR1 and CDR2: ENHRY and SYGVKD. Trimming removed 2 bases from V and 2 bases from J; junction bases left unmatched: 3. CDR3 loop: CAISEGQETYEQYF. The CDR3 nucleotides read TGTGCCATCAGTGAGGGACAGGAAACCTACGAGCAGTACTTC.

The V call is TRBV5-1, the J call TRBJ1-3; D is perhaps TRBD1 (6 bases). V shed 0 bases and J shed 3 bases, with 7 bases lying between them. CDR1 SGHRS and CDR2 YFSETQ come from the germline V gene. The CDR3 length is 14 residues. The CDR3 nucleotides are TGCGCCAGCAGCTTGGGGACAGTTGGAAACACCATATATTTT. Residues: CASSLGTVGNTIYF.

The chain is built from TRBV9 and TRBJ2-3; 13 bases map to TRBD2. Germline-derived CDR1 and CDR2 are SGDLS and YYNGEE. The CDR3 is 19 residues long. With V trimmed by 2 bases and J by 2 bases, 11 bases remained unmatched. In DNA, the CDR3 is TGTGCCAGCAGCGTTACTAGCGGGGGGGCCTGGACACACACAGATACGCAGTATTTT. Its translation is CASSVTSGGAWTHTDTQYF.

The chain combines TRBV28 with TRBJ2-3, with 7 bases matching TRBD2. V lost 3 bases and J lost 0; bases outside the gene matches: 3. This CDR3 has 15 residues. Per germline, CDR1 MDHEN and CDR2 SYDVKM. The DNA of the CDR3 is TGTGCCAGCAGTTTTGCGGGACTAAGCACAGATACGCAGTATTTT. Its translation is CASSFAGLSTDTQYF. Looking up the rest from reference TRBV28 and TRBJ2-3 gives the full variable domain: DVKVTQSSRYLVKRTGEKVFLECVQDMDHENMFWYRQDPGLGLRLIYFSYDVKMKEKGDIPEGYSVSREKKERFSLILESASTNQTSMYLCASSFAGLSTDTQYFGPGTRLTVL.